The clone carrying this TCR beta chain was detected a few times. The authors' processing: From reference gene primer amplification, estimates of nucleated cell counts were derived. Produced via immunoSEQ multiplex PCR; TCRdb's table is partial and in-frame only. V and J calls and clone size are copied from that table; D and trimming were computed from the DNA. The table lists hundreds of thousands of clones, 85% of them singletons. The data are from a study of blood T cell repertoires in COVID-19. The CDR3 is made up of 16 amino acids. V gave up 5 bases and J gave up 4 bases; unmatched junction bases: 9. Germline CDR1 reads SGHRS; CDR2 reads YFSETQ.

The source is a woman aged 45-65 years with acute COVID-19. V is TRBV5-1 and J is TRBJ2-1; 10 bases are shared with TRBD2. Sequencing input: PBMCs or T cells enriched from blood (not recorded which). The chain's CDR3 is CASSPPLAGAYNEQFF. As DNA, the CDR3 is TGCGCCAGCAGTCCTCCCCTAGCGGGGGCATACAATGAGCAGTTCTTC.